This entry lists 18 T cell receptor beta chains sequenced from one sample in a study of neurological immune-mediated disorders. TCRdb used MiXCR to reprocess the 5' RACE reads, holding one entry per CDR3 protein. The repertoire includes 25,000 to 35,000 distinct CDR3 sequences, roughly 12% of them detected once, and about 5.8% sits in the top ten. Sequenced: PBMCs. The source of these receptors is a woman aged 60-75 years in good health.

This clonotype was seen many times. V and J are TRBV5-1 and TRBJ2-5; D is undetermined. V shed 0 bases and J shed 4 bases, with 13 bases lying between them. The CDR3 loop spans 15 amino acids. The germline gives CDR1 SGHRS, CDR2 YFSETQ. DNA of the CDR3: TGCGCCAGCAGCTTGGATGCGTGGGGTCCAGAGACCCAGTACTTC. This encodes CASSLDAWGPETQYF.

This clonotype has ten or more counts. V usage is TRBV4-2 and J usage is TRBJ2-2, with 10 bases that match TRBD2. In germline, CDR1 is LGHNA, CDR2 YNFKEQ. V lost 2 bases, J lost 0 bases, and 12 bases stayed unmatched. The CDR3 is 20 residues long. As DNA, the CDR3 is TGTGCCAGCAGCCAATTATTTAGGGCTAGCGGGGGCCCGAACACCGGGGAGCTGTTTTTT. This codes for CASSQLFRASGGPNTGELFF.

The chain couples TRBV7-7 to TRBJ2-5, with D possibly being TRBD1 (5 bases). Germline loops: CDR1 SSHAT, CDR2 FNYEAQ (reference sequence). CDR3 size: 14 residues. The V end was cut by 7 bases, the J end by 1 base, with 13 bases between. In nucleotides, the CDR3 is TGTGCCAGCATCGCCCTGGACACCCAAGAGACCCAGTACTTC. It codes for CASIALDTQETQYF.

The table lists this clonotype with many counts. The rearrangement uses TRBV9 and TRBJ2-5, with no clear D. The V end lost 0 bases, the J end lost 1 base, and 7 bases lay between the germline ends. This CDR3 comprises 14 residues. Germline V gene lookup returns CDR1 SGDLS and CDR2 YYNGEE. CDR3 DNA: TGTGCCAGCAGCGTAGACACCAGCCAAGAGACCCAGTACTTC. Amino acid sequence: CASSVDTSQETQYF.

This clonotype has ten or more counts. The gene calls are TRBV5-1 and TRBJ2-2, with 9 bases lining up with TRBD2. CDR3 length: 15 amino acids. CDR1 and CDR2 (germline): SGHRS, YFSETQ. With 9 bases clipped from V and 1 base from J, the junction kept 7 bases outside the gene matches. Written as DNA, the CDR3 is TGCGCCACAGTGGAGACTAGCGGGAACACCGGGGAGCTGTTTTTT. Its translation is CATVETSGNTGELFF.

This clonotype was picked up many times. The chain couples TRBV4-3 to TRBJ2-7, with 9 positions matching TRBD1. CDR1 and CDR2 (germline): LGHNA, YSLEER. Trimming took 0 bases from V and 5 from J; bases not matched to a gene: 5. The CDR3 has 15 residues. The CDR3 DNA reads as TGCGCCAGCAGCCAAGATCAGGGACAGGGTGACGAGCAGTACTTC. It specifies CASSQDQGQGDEQYF.

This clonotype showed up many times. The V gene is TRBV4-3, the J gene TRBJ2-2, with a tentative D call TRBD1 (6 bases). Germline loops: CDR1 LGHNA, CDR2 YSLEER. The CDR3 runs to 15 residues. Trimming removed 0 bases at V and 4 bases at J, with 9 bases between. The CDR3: CASSQDGTTTGELFF. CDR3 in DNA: TGCGCCAGCAGCCAAGATGGGACAACCACCGGGGAGCTGTTTTTT.

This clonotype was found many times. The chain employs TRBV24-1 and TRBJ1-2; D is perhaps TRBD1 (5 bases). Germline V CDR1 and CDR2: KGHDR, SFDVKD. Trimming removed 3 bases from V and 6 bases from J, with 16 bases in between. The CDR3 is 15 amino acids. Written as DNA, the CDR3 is TGTGCCACCAGTGATCGGGTGTTGGGGACGGATGGCTACACCTTC. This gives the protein CATSDRVLGTDGYTF.

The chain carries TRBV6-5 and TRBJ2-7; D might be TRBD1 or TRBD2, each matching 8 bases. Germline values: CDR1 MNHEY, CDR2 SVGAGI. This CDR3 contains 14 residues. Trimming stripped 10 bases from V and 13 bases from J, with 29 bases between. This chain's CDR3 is CANTGSGGGQATYF. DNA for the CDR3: TGTGCCAACACAGGATCGGGGGGGGGACAGGCCACCTACTTC.

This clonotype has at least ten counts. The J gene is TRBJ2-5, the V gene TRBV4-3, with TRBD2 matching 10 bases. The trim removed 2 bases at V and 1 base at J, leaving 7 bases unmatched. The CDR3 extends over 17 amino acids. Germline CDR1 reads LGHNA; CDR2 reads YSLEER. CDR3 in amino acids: CASSQSALAGFQETQYF. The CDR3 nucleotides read TGCGCCAGCAGCCAATCCGCACTAGCGGGGTTCCAAGAGACCCAGTACTTC.

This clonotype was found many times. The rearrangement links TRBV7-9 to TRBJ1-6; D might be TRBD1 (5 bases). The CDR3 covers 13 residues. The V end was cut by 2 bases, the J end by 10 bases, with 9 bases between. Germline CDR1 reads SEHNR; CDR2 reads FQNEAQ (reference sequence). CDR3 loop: CASSLLGDSPLHF. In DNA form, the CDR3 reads TGTGCCAGCAGCTTACTTGGGGACTCACCCCTCCACTTT.

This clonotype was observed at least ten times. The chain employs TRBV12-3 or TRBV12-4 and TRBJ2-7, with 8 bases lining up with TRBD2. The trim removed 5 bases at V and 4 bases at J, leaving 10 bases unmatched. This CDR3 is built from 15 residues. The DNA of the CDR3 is TGTGCCAGCAGTCTGTCCGGGGGGGCCGGGTACGAGCAGTACTTC. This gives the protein CASSLSGGAGYEQYF.

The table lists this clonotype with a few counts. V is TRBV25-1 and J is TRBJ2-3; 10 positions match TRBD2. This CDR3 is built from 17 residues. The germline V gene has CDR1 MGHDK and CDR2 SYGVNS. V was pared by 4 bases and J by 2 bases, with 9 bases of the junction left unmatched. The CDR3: CASSGYSSGGSTDTQYF. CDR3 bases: TGTGCCAGCAGTGGATACTCTAGCGGGGGATCCACAGATACGCAGTATTTT.

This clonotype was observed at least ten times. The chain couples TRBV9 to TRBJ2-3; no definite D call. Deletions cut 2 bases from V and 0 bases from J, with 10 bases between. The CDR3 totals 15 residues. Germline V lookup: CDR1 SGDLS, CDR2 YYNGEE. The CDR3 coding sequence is TGTGCCAGCAGCGTTCAGGCGACTAGCACAGATACGCAGTATTTT. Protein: CASSVQATSTDTQYF.

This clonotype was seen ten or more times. The CDR3 DNA is TGTGCCAGCAGCCCGCAGTCGTGGGCTGAAGCTTTCTTT. It translates to CASSPQSWAEAFF. The chain joins TRBV7-6 to TRBJ1-1; D gene unclear. The CDR3 consists of 13 residues. Germline V gene sequence: CDR1 SGHVS, CDR2 FNYEAQ. V dropped 5 bases and J dropped 6 bases, with 13 bases sitting between them.

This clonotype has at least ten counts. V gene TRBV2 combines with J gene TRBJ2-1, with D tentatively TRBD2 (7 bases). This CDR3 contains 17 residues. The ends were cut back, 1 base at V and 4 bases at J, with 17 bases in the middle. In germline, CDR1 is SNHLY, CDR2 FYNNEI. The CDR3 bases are TGTGCCAGCAGTGAAGGCGGAGGGGGGGCAGCGTACAATGAGCAGTTCTTC. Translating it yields CASSEGGGGAAYNEQFF.

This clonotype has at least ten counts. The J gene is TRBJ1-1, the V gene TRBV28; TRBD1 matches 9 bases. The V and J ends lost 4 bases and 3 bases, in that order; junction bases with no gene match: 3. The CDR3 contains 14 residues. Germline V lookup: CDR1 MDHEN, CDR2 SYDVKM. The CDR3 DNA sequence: TGTGCCAGCAGTTCCGGGACAGGGTACACTGAAGCTTTCTTT. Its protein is CASSSGTGYTEAFF.

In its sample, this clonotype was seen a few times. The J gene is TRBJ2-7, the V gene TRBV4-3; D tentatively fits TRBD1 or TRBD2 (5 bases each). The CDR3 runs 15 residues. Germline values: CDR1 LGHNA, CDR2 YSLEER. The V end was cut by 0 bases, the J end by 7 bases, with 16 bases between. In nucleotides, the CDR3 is TGCGCCAGCAGCCAAGATCGCCAGGGACCCAGGGAGCAGTACTTC. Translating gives CASSQDRQGPREQYF.